This T cell receptor (beta chain) was profiled in a study of T cell clonality in common variable immunodeficiency. This clone appeared many times. The read terminates 3 residues ahead of where the CDR3 ends, so the germline J gene completes it. This table comes from immunoSEQ multiplex PCR, and its TCRdb copy is limited to in-frame clones, with some not included. This repertoire holds under 50,000 clones, and none appear only once. CDR3 size: 14 residues. The germline gives CDR1 DFQATT, CDR2 SNEGSKA (reference sequence). The sequenced sample was peripheral blood mononuclear cells. The receptor was isolated from a person between 18 and 75 years old in good health. The rearrangement links TRBV20-1 to TRBJ2-2; the match to TRBD1 covers 8 bases. The part of the CDR3 DNA that was read is TGCAGTGCTAGAGACAGGGGGCTTGGTGAAAAG. Protein sequence: CSARDRGLGEK. The whole CDR3 reads CSARDRGLGEKLFF.